The following is a T cell receptor beta chain sequence with its context. The protocol was immunoSEQ multiplex PCR, while the TCRdb copy is restricted to in-frame clones and leaves out a portion. The table records some 80,000 clones, around 84% of them present only once. The sample comes from a study of blood T cell repertoires in COVID-19. Germline V gene data show CDR1 as ENHRY and CDR2 as SYGVKD. The V end was cut by 3 bases, the J end by 0 bases, with 12 bases between. The CDR3 has 17 amino acids. Sequenced material: peripheral blood. The chain links TRBV10-3 to TRBJ1-6, with D possibly being TRBD1 (6 bases). The sequence was collected from a woman aged 70-85 years with acute or convalescent COVID-19. The CDR3 region is CAISDTGSPSYNSPLHF. CDR3 in DNA: TGTGCCATCAGTGACACAGGGTCCCCCTCCTATAATTCACCCCTCCACTTT.